This T cell receptor (beta chain) was recovered during a study of beta chain features in type 1 diabetes. Study conclusions and caveats: For Type 1 diabetes patients, all four CD4+ subsets carried TCRB CDR3s that were moderately but significantly shorter.

Expressed TCRB transcripts were sequenced, since all the RNA that had been isolated was reverse transcribed. Here immunoSEQ multiplex PCR was the method, and the copy in TCRdb shows in-frame clones only, minus some. Altogether 640,000 or so clones are present, under 15% being singletons, with the ten largest covering approximately 0.02%. Points on this clone: Its antigen is as yet unknown.

The sequence was obtained from a man younger than 30 with type 1 diabetes. The sequencing sample was made of naive CD4+ T cells from blood.

The CDR3 loop is CAWLDRAKNIQYF. In nucleotides, the CDR3 is TGTGCCTGGCTCGACAGGGCTAAAAACATTCAGTACTTC. The chain recombines TRBV30 with TRBJ2-4; 7 nucleotides align to TRBD1. This CDR3 is 13 amino acids long. Unmatched junction bases numbered 5, after V lost 5 bases and J lost 4 bases. Per the germline V gene, CDR1 is GTSNPN and CDR2 is SVGIG (reference sequence). The variable domain in full, completed from reference TRBV30 and TRBJ2-4, reads SQTIHQWPATLVQPVGSPLSLECTVEGTSNPNLYWYRQAAGRGLQLLFYSVGIGQISSEVPQNLSASRPQDRQFILSSKKLLLSDSGFYLCAWLDRAKNIQYFGAGTRLSVL.